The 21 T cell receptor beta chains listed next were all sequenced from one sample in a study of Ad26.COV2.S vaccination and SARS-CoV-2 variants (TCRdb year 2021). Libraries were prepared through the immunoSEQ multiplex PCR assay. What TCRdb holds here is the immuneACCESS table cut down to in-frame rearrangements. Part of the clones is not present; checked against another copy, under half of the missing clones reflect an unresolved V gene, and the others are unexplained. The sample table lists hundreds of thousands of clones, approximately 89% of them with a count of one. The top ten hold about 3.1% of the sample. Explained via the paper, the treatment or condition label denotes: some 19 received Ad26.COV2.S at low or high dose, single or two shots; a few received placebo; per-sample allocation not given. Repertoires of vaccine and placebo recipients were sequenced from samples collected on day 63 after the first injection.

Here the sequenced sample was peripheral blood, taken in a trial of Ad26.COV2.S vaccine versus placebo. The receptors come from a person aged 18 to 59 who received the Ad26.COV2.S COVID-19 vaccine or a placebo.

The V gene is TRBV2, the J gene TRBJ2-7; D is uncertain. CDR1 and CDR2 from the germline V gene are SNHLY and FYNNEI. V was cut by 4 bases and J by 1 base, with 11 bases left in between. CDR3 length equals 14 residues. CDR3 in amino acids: CASSGRARSYEQYF. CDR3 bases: TGTGCCAGCAGTGGACGGGCCAGGTCCTACGAGCAGTACTTC.

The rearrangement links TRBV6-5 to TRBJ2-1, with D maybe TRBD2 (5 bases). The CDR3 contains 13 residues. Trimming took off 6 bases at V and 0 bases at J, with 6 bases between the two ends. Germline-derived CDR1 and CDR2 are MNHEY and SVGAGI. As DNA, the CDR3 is TGTGCCAGCAGGGGGAGCTCCTACAATGAGCAGTTCTTC. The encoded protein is CASRGSSYNEQFF.

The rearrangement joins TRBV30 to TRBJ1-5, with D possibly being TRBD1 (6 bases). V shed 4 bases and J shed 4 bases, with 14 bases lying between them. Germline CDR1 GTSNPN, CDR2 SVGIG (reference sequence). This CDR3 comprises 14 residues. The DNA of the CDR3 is TGTGCCTGGACTAACAGGGACGTAAATCAGCCCCAGCATTTT. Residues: CAWTNRDVNQPQHF.

The chain's CDR3 is CASSSGTGYNSPLHF. The CDR3 region has the DNA TGTGCCAGTAGTAGCGGGACCGGTTATAATTCACCCCTCCACTTT. The V call is TRBV19, the J call TRBJ1-6, with D possibly TRBD1 on 5 matching bases. Per germline, CDR1 LNHDA and CDR2 SQIVND (reference sequence). V was cut by 4 bases and J by 4 bases, with 11 bases left in between. This CDR3 has 15 amino acids.

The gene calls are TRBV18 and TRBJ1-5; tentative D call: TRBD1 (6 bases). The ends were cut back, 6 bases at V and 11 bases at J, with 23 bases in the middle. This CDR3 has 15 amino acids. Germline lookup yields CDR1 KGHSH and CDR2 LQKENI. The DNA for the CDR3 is TGTGCCAGCTCTCACTCAGGGGCGGCAGATGAGGCCCAGCATTTT. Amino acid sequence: CASSHSGAADEAQHF.

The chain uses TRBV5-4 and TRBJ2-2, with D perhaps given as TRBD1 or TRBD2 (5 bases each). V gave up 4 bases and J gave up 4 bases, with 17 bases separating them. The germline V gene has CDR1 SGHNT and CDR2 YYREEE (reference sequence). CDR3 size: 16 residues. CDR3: CASSPGDLSSTGELFF. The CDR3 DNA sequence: TGTGCCAGCAGCCCTGGGGACCTCTCAAGCACCGGGGAGCTGTTTTTT.

The CDR3: CASSQDHRPNQPQHF. The CDR3 DNA reads as TGTGCCAGCAGCCAAGATCACAGGCCCAATCAGCCCCAGCATTTT. The chain links TRBV3-1 (or the pseudogene TRBV3-2) to TRBJ1-5; tentatively, D is TRBD1 (5 bases). The germline V gene encodes CDR1 LGHDT and CDR2 YNNKEL (reference sequence). The germline V and J ends were trimmed by 0 bases and 3 bases, with 9 bases remaining between them. The CDR3 sequence is 15 residues long.

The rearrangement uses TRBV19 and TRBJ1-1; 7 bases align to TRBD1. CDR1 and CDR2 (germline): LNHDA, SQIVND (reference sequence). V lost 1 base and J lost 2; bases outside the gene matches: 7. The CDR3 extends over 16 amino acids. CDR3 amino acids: CASSIVIDRANTEAFF. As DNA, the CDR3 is TGTGCCAGTAGTATAGTCATCGACAGGGCAAACACTGAAGCTTTCTTT.

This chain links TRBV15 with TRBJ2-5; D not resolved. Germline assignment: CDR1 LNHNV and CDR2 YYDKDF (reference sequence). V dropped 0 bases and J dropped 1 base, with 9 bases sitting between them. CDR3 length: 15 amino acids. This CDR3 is CATSRDPAVQETQYF. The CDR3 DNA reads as TGTGCCACCAGCAGAGATCCCGCAGTCCAAGAGACCCAGTACTTC.

The CDR3 sequence is CALSLGSSYEQYF. The DNA of the CDR3 is TGTGCCCTGAGCTTAGGGAGCTCCTACGAGCAGTACTTC. This sequence joins TRBV5-4 and TRBJ2-7; maybe TRBD2 (5 bases). V lost 10 bases to trimming and J lost 0 bases, with 14 bases between them. CDR1 and CDR2 (germline): SGHNT, YYREEE (reference sequence). The CDR3 has 13 amino acids. The whole variable domain, remainder taken from reference TRBV5-4 and TRBJ2-7, is ETGVTQSPTHLIKTRGQQVTLRCSSQSGHNTVSWYQQALGQGPQFIFQYYREEENGRGNFPPRFSGLQFPNYSSELNVNALELDDSALYLCALSLGSSYEQYFGPGTRLTVT.

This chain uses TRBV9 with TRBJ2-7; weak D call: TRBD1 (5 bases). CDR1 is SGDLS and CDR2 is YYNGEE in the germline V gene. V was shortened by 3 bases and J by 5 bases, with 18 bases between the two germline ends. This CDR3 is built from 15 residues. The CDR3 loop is CASSATEFFRNEQYF. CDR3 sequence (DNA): TGTGCCAGCAGCGCGACAGAGTTCTTCAGGAACGAGCAGTACTTC.

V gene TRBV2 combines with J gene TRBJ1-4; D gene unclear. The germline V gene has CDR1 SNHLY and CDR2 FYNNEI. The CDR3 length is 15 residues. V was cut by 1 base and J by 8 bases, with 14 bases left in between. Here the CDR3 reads CASSEGWGGMEKLFF. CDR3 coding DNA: TGTGCCAGCAGTGAAGGTTGGGGTGGGATGGAAAAACTGTTTTTT.

The CDR3 nucleotides read TGTGCCAGCAGCCAAGATCTTTGGGGTACCTTAGAGGTTTATGGCTACACCTTC. As protein: CASSQDLWGTLEVYGYTF. The chain employs TRBV4-2 and TRBJ1-2; D remains ambiguous. V was pared by 0 bases and J by 5 bases, with 22 bases between. In germline, CDR1 is LGHNA, CDR2 YNFKEQ. This CDR3 is 18 amino acids long.

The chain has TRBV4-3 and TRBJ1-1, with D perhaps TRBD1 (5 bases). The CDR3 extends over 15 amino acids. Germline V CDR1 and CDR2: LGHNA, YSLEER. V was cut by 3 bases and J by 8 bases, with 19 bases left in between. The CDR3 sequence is CASSQYHPGRGEAFF. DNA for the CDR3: TGCGCCAGCAGCCAGTATCACCCGGGGCGAGGAGAAGCTTTCTTT.

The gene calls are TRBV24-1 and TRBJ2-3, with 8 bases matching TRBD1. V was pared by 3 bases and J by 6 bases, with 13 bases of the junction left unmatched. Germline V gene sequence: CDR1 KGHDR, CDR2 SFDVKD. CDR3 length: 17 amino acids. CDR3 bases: TGTGCCACCAGTGATCCAGGACAGGGAGGTCAAGCGGATACGCAGTATTTT. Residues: CATSDPGQGGQADTQYF.

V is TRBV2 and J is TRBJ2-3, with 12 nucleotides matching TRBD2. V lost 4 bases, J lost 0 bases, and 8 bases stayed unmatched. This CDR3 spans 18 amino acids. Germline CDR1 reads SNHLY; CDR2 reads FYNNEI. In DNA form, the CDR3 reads TGTGCCAGCAGTGGGCTAGCGGGAGGGCCCGGGAGCACAGATACGCAGTATTTT. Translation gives CASSGLAGGPGSTDTQYF.

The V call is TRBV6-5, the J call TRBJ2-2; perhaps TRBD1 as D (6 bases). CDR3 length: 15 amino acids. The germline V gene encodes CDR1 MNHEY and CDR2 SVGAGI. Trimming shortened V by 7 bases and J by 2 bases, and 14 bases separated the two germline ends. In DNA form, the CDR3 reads TGTGCCAGCACCCTCGGACAGATTAACACCGGGGAGCTGTTTTTT. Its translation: CASTLGQINTGELFF.

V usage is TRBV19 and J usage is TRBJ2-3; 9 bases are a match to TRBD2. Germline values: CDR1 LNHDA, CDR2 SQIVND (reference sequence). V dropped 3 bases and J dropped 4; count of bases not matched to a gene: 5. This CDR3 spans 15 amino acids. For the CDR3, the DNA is TGTGCCAGTAGTATCAGGCGGGGGGGCTCAGATACGCAGTATTTT. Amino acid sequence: CASSIRRGGSDTQYF.

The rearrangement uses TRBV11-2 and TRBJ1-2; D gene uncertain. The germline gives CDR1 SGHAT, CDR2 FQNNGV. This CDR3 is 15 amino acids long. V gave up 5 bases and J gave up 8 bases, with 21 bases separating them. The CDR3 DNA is TGTGCCAGCAGCCCGCCCGGCGGCAGGTCGAAGGGCTACACCTTC. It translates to CASSPPGGRSKGYTF.

The CDR3 nucleotides are TGCGCCAGCAGTCAACCCGCGGGGGGGGCCCCCTACGAGCAGTACTTC. It yields the protein CASSQPAGGAPYEQYF. The rearrangement joins TRBV23-1 to TRBJ2-7; TRBD2 aligns across 9 bases. TRBV23-1 is an ORF for which the function is uncertain. J gave up 2 bases and V 2 bases, and 7 bases lay outside the gene matches. The CDR3 contains 16 residues.

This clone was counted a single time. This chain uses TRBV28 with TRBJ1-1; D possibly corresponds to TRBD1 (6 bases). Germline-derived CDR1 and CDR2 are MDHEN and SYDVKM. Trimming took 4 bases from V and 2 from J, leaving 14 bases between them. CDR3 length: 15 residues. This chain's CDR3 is CASSWVGGTNTEAFF. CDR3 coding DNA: TGTGCCAGCAGTTGGGTTGGGGGGACAAACACTGAAGCTTTCTTT.